This passage covers 29 T cell receptor beta chains from one sample sequenced in a study of Graves' ophthalmopathy and Graves' hyperthyroidism. Beta-chain TCR CDR3 regions were amplified from RNA transcripts. First-round RT-PCR used HTBI primers; second-round multiplex PCR followed. Each CDR3 protein is one row after TCRdb ran MiXCR on the multiplex PCR reads. Among some 380,000 distinct CDR3 sequences, about 16% were seen once, and the ten largest hold around 6.6%. Sequencing was done on a sample of peripheral blood. The receptor source for this set is a woman between 18 and 29 years old with stable Graves' hyperthyroidism.

The table lists this clonotype with many counts. This chain uses TRBV20-1 with TRBJ1-2; 7 bases align to TRBD1. Germline CDR1 reads DFQATT; CDR2 reads SNEGSKA (reference sequence). V shed 7 bases and J 8 bases; nucleotides not matched to a gene: 16. This CDR3 comprises 14 residues. The CDR3 is CSEILDRADRGYTF. The CDR3 nucleotides are TGCAGTGAGATATTAGACAGGGCGGATCGCGGCTACACCTTC.

This clonotype appeared many times. The chain has TRBV12-3 or TRBV12-4 and TRBJ2-5; D remains unclear. V was clipped by 6 bases and J by 5 bases, with 10 bases between them. The CDR3 runs 12 residues. CDR3 loop: CASSPERETQYF. In DNA, the CDR3 is TGTGCCAGCAGCCCGGAAAGGGAGACCCAGTACTTC.

This clonotype has just a few counts. V gene TRBV27 combines with J gene TRBJ1-2; tentatively, D is TRBD1 (6 bases). The germline gives CDR1 MNHEY, CDR2 SMNVEV (reference sequence). V dropped 5 bases and J dropped 1 base, with 14 bases sitting between them. The CDR3 sequence is 15 residues long. The CDR3 sequence: CASSRDRFNNYGYTF. The CDR3 DNA reads as TGTGCCAGCAGTAGAGACAGGTTTAATAACTATGGCTACACCTTC.

This clonotype was detected ten times or more. The V gene is TRBV29-1, the J gene TRBJ2-7, with no clear D. CDR1 is SQVTM and CDR2 is ANQGSEA in the germline V gene. Trimming left V 6 bases short and J 6 bases short, with 15 bases between. The CDR3 loop spans 12 amino acids. The CDR3 sequence: CSVATAFGEQYF. Here the CDR3 DNA reads TGCAGCGTAGCGACGGCGTTCGGCGAGCAGTACTTC.

This clonotype was found a few times. The chain employs TRBV29-1 and TRBJ1-1; TRBD1 matches 7 bases. The V gene's germline CDR1 is SQVTM and CDR2 ANQGSEA. The CDR3 is made up of 12 amino acids. The V segment lost 5 bases and the J segment 0 bases; nucleotides outside the gene matches: 0. The CDR3 region has the DNA TGCAGCGTTAGGGGGCTGAACACTGAAGCTTTCTTT. It translates to CSVRGLNTEAFF.

Comment on this clonotype: Germline is not matched at one junction end, which may reflect a read error. V usage is TRBV6-4 and J usage is TRBJ2-6; D gene uncertain. The CDR3 runs to 14 residues. Per germline, CDR1 MRHNA and CDR2 SNTAGT. The CDR3 nucleotides read TGTGCCAGCAGTTACTCGGGCGGGGCCAACGTCCTGACTTTC. Its translation is CASSYSGGANVLTF.

The genes are TRBV15 and TRBJ2-5, with D possibly called TRBD1 or TRBD2 (5 bases each). Germline CDR1 reads LNHNV; CDR2 reads YYDKDF (reference sequence). This CDR3 comprises 15 residues. The ends were cut back, 3 bases at V and 3 bases at J, with 14 bases in the middle. CDR3 protein: CATSSDSGTKETQYF. For the CDR3, the DNA is TGTGCCACCAGCAGTGACTCCGGGACGAAAGAGACCCAGTACTTC. Complete variable domain (other parts from reference TRBV15 and TRBJ2-5): DAMVIQNPRYQVTQFGKPVTLSCSQTLNHNVMYWYQQKSSQAPKLLFHYYDKDFNNEADTPDNFQSRRPNTSFCFLDIRSPGLGDTAMYLCATSSDSGTKETQYFGPGTRLLVL.

The V gene is TRBV12-3 or TRBV12-4, the J gene TRBJ1-2; D is possibly TRBD1 (5 bases). The CDR3 consists of 14 residues. V lost 3 bases and J lost 7, with 15 bases in between. The CDR3 sequence is CASSFEGPAGGYTF. The CDR3 coding sequence is TGTGCCAGCAGTTTTGAGGGACCGGCAGGTGGCTACACCTTC.

This clonotype was found many times. V usage is TRBV19 and J usage is TRBJ2-7, with D perhaps matching TRBD1 or TRBD2 (5 bases each). V was shortened by 8 bases and J by 1 base, with 12 bases between the two germline ends. Germline V gene lookup returns CDR1 LNHDA and CDR2 SQIVND (reference sequence). This CDR3 has 13 amino acids. The CDR3 here is CASSRDPSYEQYF. In DNA, the CDR3 is TGTGCCAGTTCCCGGGACCCTTCCTACGAGCAGTACTTC.

This clonotype was seen at least ten times. V is TRBV6-1 and J is TRBJ1-1, with no clear D. Germline loops: CDR1 MNHNS, CDR2 SASEGT. This CDR3 has 13 amino acids. Trimming took off 5 bases at V and 5 bases at J, with 12 bases between the two ends. DNA of the CDR3: TGTGCCAGCAGTAAGGCCCCCGGAACTGAAGCTTTCTTT. It is translated as CASSKAPGTEAFF.

This clonotype was counted ten times or more. This sequence joins TRBV29-1 and TRBJ1-1, with TRBD1 matching over 9 bases. The CDR3 runs 16 residues. V lost 6 bases and J lost 0; bases outside the gene matches: 11. Germline-derived CDR1 and CDR2 are SQVTM and ANQGSEA. CDR3 sequence reads: CSVDSTGGRVNTEAFF. The CDR3 DNA follows: TGCAGCGTCGATAGCACAGGGGGCCGAGTGAACACTGAAGCTTTCTTT.

This clonotype was seen at least ten times. The chain joins TRBV4-2 to TRBJ1-1; D is ambiguous. Trimming pared 0 bases from V and 0 bases from J, leaving 8 bases between. The germline gives CDR1 LGHNA, CDR2 YNFKEQ. The CDR3 runs to 15 residues. The CDR3 nucleotides read TGTGCCAGCAGCCAAGACCTCCGAATGAACACTGAAGCTTTCTTT. It is translated as CASSQDLRMNTEAFF.

This rearrangement joins TRBV7-3 to TRBJ1-2; D not certain. The length of the CDR3 is 13 residues. V lost 4 bases and J 6 bases, leaving 12 bases between the germline ends. Germline V gene sequence: CDR1 SGHTA, CDR2 FQGTGA. The CDR3 is CASSSTPGDGYTF. The CDR3 DNA sequence: TGTGCCAGCAGCTCCACCCCGGGCGATGGCTACACCTTC.

This clonotype was seen at least ten times. The chain carries TRBV6-5 and TRBJ2-2; TRBD2 matches 7 bases. Germline CDR1 reads MNHEY; CDR2 reads SVGAGI. This CDR3 is built from 16 residues. V shed 6 bases and J 5 bases; nucleotides not matched to a gene: 12. The CDR3 spells CASSMGGGLGTGELFF. The CDR3 coding sequence is TGTGCCAGCAGCATGGGGGGGGGTCTCGGAACCGGGGAGCTGTTTTTT.

This clonotype was seen many times. CDR3 sequence reads: CATSRSGQPYGYTF. The DNA of the CDR3 is TGTGCCACCAGCAGATCGGGACAGCCCTATGGCTACACCTTC. The gene calls are TRBV15 and TRBJ1-2; 7 nucleotides agree with TRBD1. The CDR3 sequence is 14 residues long. Germline-derived CDR1 and CDR2 are LNHNV and YYDKDF (reference sequence). J gave up 4 bases and V 2 bases, and 4 bases lay outside the gene matches.

The chain has TRBV20-1 and TRBJ2-3; 9 bases fit TRBD2. The CDR3 contains 15 residues. The ends lost 5 bases at V and 1 base at J; junction bases unmatched: 7. Germline CDR1 reads DFQATT; CDR2 reads SNEGSKA (reference sequence). The DNA for the CDR3 is TGCAGTGCTGCTCCACTAGCGGGTCGCACAGATACGCAGTATTTT. It specifies CSAAPLAGRTDTQYF.

This clonotype was found many times. This chain links TRBV11-2 with TRBJ1-2, with D unclear. V dropped 0 bases and J dropped 8 bases, with 19 bases sitting between them. This CDR3 is 16 amino acids long. The germline V gene has CDR1 SGHAT and CDR2 FQNNGV. In nucleotides, the CDR3 is TGTGCCAGCAGCTTAGAGGTACGGGGTTCGGGCGGCGGCTACACCTTC. Translation: CASSLEVRGSGGGYTF.

This clonotype was recorded a few times. Compared with germline, one end of the junction differs, possibly owing to a read error. J is TRBJ1-3 and V is TRBV11-1; possible D gene TRBD1, 5 bases. Germline values: CDR1 SGHAT, CDR2 FQDESV (reference sequence). The CDR3 has 18 residues. CDR3 sequence reads: CASSLGRQLTYSGDTIYF. CDR3 nucleotide sequence: TGTGCCAGCAGCTTAGGGAGACAGTTAACCTACTCTGGAGACACCATATATTTT.

There are many counts of this clonotype. The gene calls are TRBV19 and TRBJ1-2; D might be TRBD1 (6 bases). The germline CDR1 and CDR2 sequences are LNHDA and SQIVND (reference sequence). Trimming shortened V by 5 bases and J by 1 base, and 11 bases separated the two germline ends. This CDR3 region has 14 residues. The CDR3 sequence: CASSSLQGNYGYTF. CDR3 sequence (DNA): TGTGCCAGTAGTTCCCTACAGGGTAACTATGGCTACACCTTC.

This clonotype was found many times. The V and J genes are TRBV11-2 and TRBJ1-1; D gene uncertain. The length of the CDR3 is 16 residues. Trimming took 5 bases from V and 4 from J, leaving 20 bases between them. CDR1 and CDR2 (germline): SGHAT, FQNNGV. The CDR3 protein is CASSPDLKLTGTEAFF. In nucleotides, the CDR3 is TGTGCCAGCAGCCCGGACCTAAAATTGACGGGCACTGAAGCTTTCTTT.

This clonotype has a handful of counts. V usage is TRBV9 and J usage is TRBJ2-7, with 10 bases that match TRBD2. Germline V gene sequence: CDR1 SGDLS, CDR2 YYNGEE. The CDR3 loop spans 14 amino acids. J gave up 3 bases and V 7 bases, and 7 bases lay outside the gene matches. CDR3 in DNA: TGTGCCAGCGGCCCAGGGACTAGCGTCTACGAGCAGTACTTC. Translation: CASGPGTSVYEQYF.

At least ten counts were recorded for this clonotype. This sequence joins TRBV6-2 or TRBV6-3 and TRBJ1-1; D not resolved. Germline assignment: CDR1 MNHEY and CDR2 SVGEGT. The CDR3 has 12 amino acids. The V end was cut by 10 bases, the J end by 0 bases, with 9 bases between. For the CDR3, the DNA is TGTGCCACCTCCGGGGTGAACACTGAAGCTTTCTTT. This encodes CATSGVNTEAFF.

This clonotype was counted many times. V usage is TRBV5-6 and J usage is TRBJ1-2; 11 bases line up with TRBD1. This CDR3 is built from 17 residues. The J segment lost 5 bases and the V segment lost 2 bases, leaving 11 bases of the junction unmatched. CDR1 SGHDT and CDR2 YYEEEE come from the germline V gene. The CDR3 DNA follows: TGTGCCAGCAGCTTCCCCGGGACAGGGGGTCGGGGTTATGGCTACACCTTC. Encoded protein: CASSFPGTGGRGYGYTF.

This clonotype came up many times. The J gene is TRBJ1-1, the V gene TRBV19, with 12 bases fitting TRBD1. This CDR3 is built from 17 residues. Germline CDR1 is LNHDA and CDR2 is SQIVND (reference sequence). V was pared by 5 bases and J by 14 bases, with 21 bases of the junction left unmatched. For the CDR3, the DNA is TGTGCCAGTAGTCCTGGGACAGGGGGCCGATATCCCTCGGGCAGCTTCTTT. Residues: CASSPGTGGRYPSGSFF.

About this clonotype: A read error may be the cause here, since a much bigger clone is one base away. V and J are TRBV6-1 and TRBJ2-7; no firm D call. V lost 7 bases, J lost 0 bases, and 19 bases lay in between. Germline values: CDR1 MNHNS, CDR2 SASEGT. This CDR3 region has 16 residues. The CDR3 DNA reads TGTGCCAGCACCTGTGTATTCGGTCAGCCCTCCTACGAGCAGTACTTC. Its protein product is CASTCVFGQPSYEQYF.

The genes are TRBV7-9 and TRBJ2-7; 8 bases map to TRBD2. The length of the CDR3 is 13 residues. In germline, CDR1 is SEHNR, CDR2 FQNEAQ (reference sequence). The V segment lost 5 bases and the J segment 5 bases; nucleotides outside the gene matches: 5. CDR3 sequence reads: CASSPGGAHEQYF. The CDR3 bases are TGTGCCAGCAGCCCGGGGGGGGCCCACGAGCAGTACTTC.

The V call is TRBV20-1, the J call TRBJ1-5; D gene uncertain. The CDR3 extends over 14 amino acids. CDR1 is DFQATT and CDR2 is SNEGSKA in the germline V gene (reference sequence). Deletions cut 1 base from V and 2 bases from J, with 9 bases between. The CDR3 bases are TGCAGTGCTAGAGGGGCCTGGGGCAATCAGCCCCAGCATTTT. Residues: CSARGAWGNQPQHF.

In its sample, this clonotype was seen many times. One junction end does not reproduce the germline sequence, and a read error may be involved. V gene TRBV6-1 combines with J gene TRBJ1-2, with D hard to call. The CDR3 extends over 11 amino acids. Germline values: CDR1 MNHNS, CDR2 SASEGT. CDR3 loop: CASRLIWGTVF. The CDR3 DNA reads as TGTGCCAGCAGACTAATTTGGGGAACCGTCTTC.

This chain links TRBV28 with TRBJ2-7; a possible D gene is TRBD1 (6 bases). Germline CDR1 reads MDHEN; CDR2 reads SYDVKM. The CDR3 is 14 residues long. V lost 5 bases to trimming and J lost 0 bases, with 11 bases between them. DNA of the CDR3: TGTGCCAGCAGTACTGTGGACAGCTCCTACGAGCAGTACTTC. Protein sequence: CASSTVDSSYEQYF.